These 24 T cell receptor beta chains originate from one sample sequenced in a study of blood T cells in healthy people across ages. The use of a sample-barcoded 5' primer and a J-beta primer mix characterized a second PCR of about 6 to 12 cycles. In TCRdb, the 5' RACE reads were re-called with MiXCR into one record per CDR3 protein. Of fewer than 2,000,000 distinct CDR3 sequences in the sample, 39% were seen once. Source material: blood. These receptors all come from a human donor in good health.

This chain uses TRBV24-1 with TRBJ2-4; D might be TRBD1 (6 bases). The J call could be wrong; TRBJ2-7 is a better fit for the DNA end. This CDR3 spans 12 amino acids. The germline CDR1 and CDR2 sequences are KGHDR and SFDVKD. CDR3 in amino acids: CATSEQGSEQYF. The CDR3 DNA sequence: TGTGCCACCAGTGAACAGGGCTCCGAGCAGTACTTC.

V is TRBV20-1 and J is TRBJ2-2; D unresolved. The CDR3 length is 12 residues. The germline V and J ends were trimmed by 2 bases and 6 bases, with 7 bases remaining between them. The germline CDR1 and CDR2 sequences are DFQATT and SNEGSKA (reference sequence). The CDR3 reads CSARSWSGELFF. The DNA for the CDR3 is TGCAGTGCTAGAAGTTGGTCCGGGGAGCTGTTTTTT.

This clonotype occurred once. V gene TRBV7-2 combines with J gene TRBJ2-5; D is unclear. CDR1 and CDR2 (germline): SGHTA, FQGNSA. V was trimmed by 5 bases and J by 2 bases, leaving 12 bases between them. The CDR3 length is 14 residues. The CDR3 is CTSSLTVGQETQYF. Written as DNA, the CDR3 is TGTACCAGCAGCCTTACGGTTGGTCAAGAGACCCAGTACTTC. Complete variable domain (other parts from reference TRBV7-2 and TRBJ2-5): GAGVSQSPSNKVTEKGKDVELRCDPISGHTALYWYRQSLGQGLEFLIYFQGNSAPDKSGLPSDRFSAERTGGSVSTLTIQRTQQEDSAVYLCTSSLTVGQETQYFGPGTRLLVL.

DNA for the CDR3: TGTGCCAGCTTCTCCAACCAGCTAGCGGGGACAACTCCAGGCACAGATACGCAGTATTTT. It yields the protein CASFSNQLAGTTPGTDTQYF. The genes are TRBV5-5 and TRBJ2-3; 9 bases match TRBD2. The CDR3 totals 20 residues. CDR1 is SGHKS and CDR2 is YYEKEE in the germline V gene (reference sequence). The ends lost 7 bases at V and 1 base at J; junction bases unmatched: 22.

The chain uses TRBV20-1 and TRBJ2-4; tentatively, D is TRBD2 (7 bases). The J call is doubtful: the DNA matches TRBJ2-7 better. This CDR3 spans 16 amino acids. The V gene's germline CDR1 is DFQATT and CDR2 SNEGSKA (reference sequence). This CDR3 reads CSARDLFGGGPDEQYF. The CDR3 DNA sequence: TGCAGTGCTAGAGATCTCTTTGGGGGGGGCCCCGACGAGCAGTACTTC.

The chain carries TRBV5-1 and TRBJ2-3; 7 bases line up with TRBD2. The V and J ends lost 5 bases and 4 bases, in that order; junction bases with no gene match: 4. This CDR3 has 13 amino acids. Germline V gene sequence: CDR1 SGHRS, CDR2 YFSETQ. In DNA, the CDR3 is TGCGCCAGCAGGATGGGAGGGTCAGATACGCAGTATTTT. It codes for CASRMGGSDTQYF.

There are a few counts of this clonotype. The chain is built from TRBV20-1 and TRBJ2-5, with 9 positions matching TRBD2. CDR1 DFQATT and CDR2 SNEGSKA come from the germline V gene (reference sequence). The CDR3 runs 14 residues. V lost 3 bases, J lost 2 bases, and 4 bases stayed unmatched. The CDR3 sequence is CSARIAGAQETQYF. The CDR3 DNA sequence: TGCAGTGCTAGGATAGCGGGGGCTCAAGAGACCCAGTACTTC.

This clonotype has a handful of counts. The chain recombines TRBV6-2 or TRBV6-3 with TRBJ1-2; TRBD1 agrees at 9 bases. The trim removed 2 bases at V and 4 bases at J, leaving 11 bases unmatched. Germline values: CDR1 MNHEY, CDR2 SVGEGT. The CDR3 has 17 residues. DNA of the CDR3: TGTGCCAGCAGTTACGGCCCCGGACAGGGGTATGGCTATGGCTACACCTTC. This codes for CASSYGPGQGYGYGYTF.

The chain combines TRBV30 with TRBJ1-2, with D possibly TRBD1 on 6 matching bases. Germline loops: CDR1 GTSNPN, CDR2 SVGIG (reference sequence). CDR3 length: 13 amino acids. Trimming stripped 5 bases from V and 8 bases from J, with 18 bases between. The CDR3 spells CAWAGAGDGGYTF. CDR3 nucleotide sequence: TGTGCCTGGGCGGGCGCAGGGGATGGAGGCTACACCTTC.

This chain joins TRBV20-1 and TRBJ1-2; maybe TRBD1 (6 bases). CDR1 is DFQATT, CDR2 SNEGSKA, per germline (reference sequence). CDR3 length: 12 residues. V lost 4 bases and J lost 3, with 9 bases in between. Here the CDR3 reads CSATYRDYGYTF. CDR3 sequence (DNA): TGCAGTGCTACGTACAGGGACTATGGCTACACCTTC.

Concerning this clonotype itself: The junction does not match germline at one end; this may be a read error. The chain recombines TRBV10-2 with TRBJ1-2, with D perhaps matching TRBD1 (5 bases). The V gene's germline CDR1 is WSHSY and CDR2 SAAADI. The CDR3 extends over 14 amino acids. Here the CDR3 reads CASSSTVVNYGYAF. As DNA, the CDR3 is TGCGCCAGCAGTTCGACAGTGGTTAACTATGGCTACGCCTTC.

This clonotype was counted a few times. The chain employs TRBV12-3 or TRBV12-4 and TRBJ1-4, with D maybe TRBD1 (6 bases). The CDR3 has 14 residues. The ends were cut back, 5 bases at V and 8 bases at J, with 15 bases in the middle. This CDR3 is CASSIYRDREKLFF. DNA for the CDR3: TGTGCCAGCAGTATTTACAGGGATCGGGAAAAACTGTTTTTT.

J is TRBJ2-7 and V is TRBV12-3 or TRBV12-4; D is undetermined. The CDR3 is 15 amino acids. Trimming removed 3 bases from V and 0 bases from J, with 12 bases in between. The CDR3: CASSFSEASSYEQYF. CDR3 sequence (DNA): TGTGCCAGCAGTTTCTCCGAGGCTAGCTCCTACGAGCAGTACTTC.

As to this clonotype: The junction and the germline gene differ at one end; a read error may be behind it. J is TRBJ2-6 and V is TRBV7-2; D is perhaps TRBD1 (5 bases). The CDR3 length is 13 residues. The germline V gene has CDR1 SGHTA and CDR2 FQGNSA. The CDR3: CASSYSGASVLTF. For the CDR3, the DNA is TGTGCCAGCAGCTACTCTGGGGCCAGCGTCTTGACTTTC.

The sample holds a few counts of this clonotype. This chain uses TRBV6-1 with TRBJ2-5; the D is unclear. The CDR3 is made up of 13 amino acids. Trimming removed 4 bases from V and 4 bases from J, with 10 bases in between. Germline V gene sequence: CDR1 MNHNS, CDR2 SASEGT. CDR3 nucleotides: TGTGCCAGCAGTGGTCCATCCTTAGAGACCCAGTACTTC. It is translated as CASSGPSLETQYF.

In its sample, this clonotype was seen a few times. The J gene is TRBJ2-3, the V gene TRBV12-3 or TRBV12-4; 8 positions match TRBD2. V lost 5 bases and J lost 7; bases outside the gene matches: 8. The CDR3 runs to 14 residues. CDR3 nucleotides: TGTGCCAGCAGTCCGGGACTAGTGAGTAATACGCAGTATTTT. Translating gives CASSPGLVSNTQYF.

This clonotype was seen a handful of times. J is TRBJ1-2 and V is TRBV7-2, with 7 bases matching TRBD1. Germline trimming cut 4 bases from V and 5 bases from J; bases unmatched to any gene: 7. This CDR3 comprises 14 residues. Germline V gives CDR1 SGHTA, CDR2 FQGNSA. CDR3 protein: CASSSRQGTYGYTF. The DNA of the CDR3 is TGTGCCAGCAGCTCACGACAGGGAACATATGGCTACACCTTC. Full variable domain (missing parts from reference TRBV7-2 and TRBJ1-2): GAGVSQSPSNKVTEKGKDVELRCDPISGHTALYWYRQSLGQGLEFLIYFQGNSAPDKSGLPSDRFSAERTGGSVSTLTIQRTQQEDSAVYLCASSSRQGTYGYTFGSGTRLTVV.

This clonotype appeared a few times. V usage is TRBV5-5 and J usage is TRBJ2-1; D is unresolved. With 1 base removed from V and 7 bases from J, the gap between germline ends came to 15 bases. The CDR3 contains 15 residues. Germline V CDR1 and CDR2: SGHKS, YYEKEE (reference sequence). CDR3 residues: CASSLLKGRQNEQFF. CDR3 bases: TGTGCCAGCAGCTTGTTGAAGGGAAGGCAGAATGAGCAGTTCTTC.

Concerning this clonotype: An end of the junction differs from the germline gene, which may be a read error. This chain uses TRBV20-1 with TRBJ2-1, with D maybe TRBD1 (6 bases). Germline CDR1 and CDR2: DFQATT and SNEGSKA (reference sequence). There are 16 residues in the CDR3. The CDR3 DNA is TGCAGTGCTAGAGATCGGCGGGCAGGGGCGTACAATAAGCAGTTCTTC. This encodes CSARDRRAGAYNKQFF.

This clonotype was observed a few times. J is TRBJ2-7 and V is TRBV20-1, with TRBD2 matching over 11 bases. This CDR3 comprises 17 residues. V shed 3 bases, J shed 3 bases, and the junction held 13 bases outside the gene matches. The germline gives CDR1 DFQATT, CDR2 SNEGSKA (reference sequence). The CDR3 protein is CSASNPTSGSSIYEQYF. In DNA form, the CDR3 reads TGCAGTGCTAGCAACCCTACTAGCGGGAGTTCCATCTACGAGCAGTACTTC.

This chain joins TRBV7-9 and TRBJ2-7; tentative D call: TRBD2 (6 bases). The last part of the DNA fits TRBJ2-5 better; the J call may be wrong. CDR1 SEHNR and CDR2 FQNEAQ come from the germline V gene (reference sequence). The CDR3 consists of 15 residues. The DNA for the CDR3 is TGTGCCAGCAGCTTAAGTTGGGTGCGGGGTGAGACCCAGTACTTC. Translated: CASSLSWVRGETQYF.

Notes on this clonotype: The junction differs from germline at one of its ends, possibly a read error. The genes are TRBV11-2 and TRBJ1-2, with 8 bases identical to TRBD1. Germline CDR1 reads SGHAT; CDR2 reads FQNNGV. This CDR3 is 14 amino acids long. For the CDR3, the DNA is TGTGCCAGCAGCTTTGGGACAGGTGACTATGGCTACATCTTC. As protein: CASSFGTGDYGYIF.

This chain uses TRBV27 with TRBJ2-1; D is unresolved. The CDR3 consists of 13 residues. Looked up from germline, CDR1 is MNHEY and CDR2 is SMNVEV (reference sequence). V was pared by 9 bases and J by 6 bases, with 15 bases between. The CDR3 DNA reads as TGTGCCAGTATTTCAGGTGCTGGCAATGAGCAGTTCTTC. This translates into CASISGAGNEQFF.

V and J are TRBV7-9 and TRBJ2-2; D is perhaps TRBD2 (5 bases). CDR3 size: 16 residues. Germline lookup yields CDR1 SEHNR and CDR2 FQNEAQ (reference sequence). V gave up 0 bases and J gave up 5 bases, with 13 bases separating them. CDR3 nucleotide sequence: TGTGCCAGCAGCTTAGCCGCAAGTCGGGGTACCGGGGAGCTGTTTTTT. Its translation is CASSLAASRGTGELFF.